This entry is about one T cell receptor (beta chain). The antigen it recognizes is unknown. Base qualities are not at hand, and no much larger clone is one base apart. Spanning cysteine to phenylalanine, the CDR3 consists of 18 amino acids. Solely the CDR3 DNA is kept, with 54 bases framed from the first base. From a lookup of the germline V gene, CDR1 and CDR2 are SGHTA and FQGNSA. Trimming accounts for 5 bases at V and 10 bases at J, while the number of junction bases matched to no gene is 18. Receptor amplification or capture employed the immunoSEQ multiplex PCR assay. This immuneACCESS table, as held by TCRdb, lists in-frame sequences with V and J called but not all clones. Of the missing ones, under half trace to an unresolved V gene in checked studies; the others have no known cause. Across this sample there are about 41,000 clones, with about nine tenths seen only once. In total, the top ten clones hold about 0.6% of the sample.

The data were taken from a study of T cell changes during pregnancy in multiple sclerosis (dated by TCRdb to between 2017 and 2020). Looking at the study overall: Changes in the T cell repertoire over the course of pregnancy were examined in this study in women with multiple sclerosis.

This specimen was CD4+ T cells from peripheral blood mononuclear cells, taken in the first trimester of pregnancy. This chain joins TRBV7-2 to TRBJ2-1, and TRBD2 matches 12 of the central bases. This TCR was recovered from a female donor with multiple sclerosis, enrolled in a pregnancy study. Read as DNA, the sequence is TGTGCCAGCAGCCCCCACCCGTCACTAGCGGGAGGATTGAACGAGCAGTTCTTC. Protein translation: CASSPHPSLAGGLNEQFF. When the CDR3 is completed using the reference TRBV7-2 and TRBJ2-1 genes on either side, the full variable domain is GAGVSQSPSNKVTEKGKDVELRCDPISGHTALYWYRQSLGQGLEFLIYFQGNSAPDKSGLPSDRFSAERTGGSVSTLTIQRTQQEDSAVYLCASSPHPSLAGGLNEQFFGPGTRLTVL.